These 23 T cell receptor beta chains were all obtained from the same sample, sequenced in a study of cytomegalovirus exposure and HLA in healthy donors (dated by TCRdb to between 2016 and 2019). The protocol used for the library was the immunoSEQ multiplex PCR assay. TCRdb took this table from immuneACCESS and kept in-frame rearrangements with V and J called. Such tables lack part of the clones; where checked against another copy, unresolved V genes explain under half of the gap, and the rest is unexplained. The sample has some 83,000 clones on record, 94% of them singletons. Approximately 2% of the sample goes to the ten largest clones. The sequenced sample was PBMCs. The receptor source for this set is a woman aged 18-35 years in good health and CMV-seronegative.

CDR3 sequence: CASSALTGTSSYNEQFF. CDR3 nucleotides: TGTGCCAGCAGTGCCCTGACAGGGACCAGCTCCTACAATGAGCAGTTCTTC. The gene calls are TRBV6-1 and TRBJ2-1; 7 bases align to TRBD1. J gave up 0 bases and V 4 bases, and 9 bases lay outside the gene matches. Germline CDR1 MNHNS, CDR2 SASEGT. This CDR3 contains 17 residues.

This CDR3 reads CASSLDLRGLTTDTQYF. The CDR3 DNA follows: TGCGCCAGCAGCTTGGATCTCCGAGGGCTAACCACAGATACGCAGTATTTT. The chain is built from TRBV5-1 and TRBJ2-3, with D perhaps matching TRBD2 (5 bases). From germline, CDR1 is SGHRS and CDR2 YFSETQ. V was clipped by 0 bases and J by 2 bases, with 16 bases between them. This CDR3 comprises 17 residues. The entire variable domain, with the rest obtained from reference TRBV5-1 and TRBJ2-3, is as follows: KAGVTQTPRYLIKTRGQQVTLSCSPISGHRSVSWYQQTPGQGLQFLFEYFSETQRNKGNFPGRFSGRQFSNSRSEMNVSTLELGDSALYLCASSLDLRGLTTDTQYFGPGTRLTVL.

The CDR3 DNA follows: TGCGCCAGCGGGTTTGCGGGGTCTTCCTACGAGCAGTACTTC. Translating it yields CASGFAGSSYEQYF. The chain joins TRBV10-2 to TRBJ2-7; TRBD2 is a possible D gene (6 bases). Trimming left V 8 bases short and J 1 base short, with 15 bases between. The CDR3 runs to 14 residues. The germline V gene encodes CDR1 WSHSY and CDR2 SAAADI.

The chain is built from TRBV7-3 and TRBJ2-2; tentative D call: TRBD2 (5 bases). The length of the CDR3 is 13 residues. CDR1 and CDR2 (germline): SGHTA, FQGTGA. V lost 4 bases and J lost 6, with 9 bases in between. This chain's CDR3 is CASSWSGSGELFF. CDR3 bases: TGTGCCAGCAGCTGGTCGGGATCCGGGGAGCTGTTTTTT.

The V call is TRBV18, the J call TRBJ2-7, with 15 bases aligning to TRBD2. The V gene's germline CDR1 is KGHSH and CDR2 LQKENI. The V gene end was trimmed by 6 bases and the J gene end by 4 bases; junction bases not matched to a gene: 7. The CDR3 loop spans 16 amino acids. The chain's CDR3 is CASSLGTSGRRYEQYF. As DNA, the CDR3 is TGTGCCAGCTCCCTCGGGACTAGCGGGAGGAGGTACGAGCAGTACTTC.

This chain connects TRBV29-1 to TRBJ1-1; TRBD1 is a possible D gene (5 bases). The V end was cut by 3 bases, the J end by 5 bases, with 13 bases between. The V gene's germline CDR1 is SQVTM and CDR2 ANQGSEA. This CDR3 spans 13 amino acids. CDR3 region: CSVDPAGITEAFF. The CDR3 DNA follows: TGCAGCGTTGACCCGGCAGGGATTACTGAAGCTTTCTTT.

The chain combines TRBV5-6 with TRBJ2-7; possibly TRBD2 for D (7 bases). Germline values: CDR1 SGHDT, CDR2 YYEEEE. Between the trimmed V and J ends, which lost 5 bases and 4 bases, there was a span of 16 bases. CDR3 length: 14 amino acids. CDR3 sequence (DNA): TGTGCCAGCAGTAGGCCGGGGGGCGCGTACGAGCAGTACTTC. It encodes CASSRPGGAYEQYF.

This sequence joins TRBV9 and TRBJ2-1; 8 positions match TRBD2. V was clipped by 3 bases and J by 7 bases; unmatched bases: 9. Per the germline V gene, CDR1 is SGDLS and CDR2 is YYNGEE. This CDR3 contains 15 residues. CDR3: CASSGGGGRLNEQFF. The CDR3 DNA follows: TGTGCCAGCAGCGGGGGTGGCGGGAGGTTGAATGAGCAGTTCTTC.

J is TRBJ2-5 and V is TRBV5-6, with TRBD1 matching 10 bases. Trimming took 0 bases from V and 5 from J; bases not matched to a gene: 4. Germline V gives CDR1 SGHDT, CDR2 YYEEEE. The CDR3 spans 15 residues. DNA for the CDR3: TGTGCCAGCAGCTTGGACGGGACAGGGGAGGAGACCCAGTACTTC. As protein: CASSLDGTGEETQYF.

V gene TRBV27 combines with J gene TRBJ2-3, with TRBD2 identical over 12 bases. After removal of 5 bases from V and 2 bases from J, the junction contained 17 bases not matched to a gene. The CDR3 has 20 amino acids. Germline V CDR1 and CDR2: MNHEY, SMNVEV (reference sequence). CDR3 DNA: TGTGCCAGCAGTCCCCACCCTACCCCGACTAGCGGGAGATCCACAGATACGCAGTATTTT. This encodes CASSPHPTPTSGRSTDTQYF.

This chain's CDR3 is CAISESTGLGPQGIYGYTF. The DNA of the CDR3 is TGTGCCATCAGTGAGTCAACGGGTTTGGGCCCCCAGGGTATCTATGGCTACACCTTC. The chain combines TRBV10-3 with TRBJ1-2; tentative D call: TRBD1 (5 bases). V was clipped by 0 bases and J by 4 bases, with 24 bases between them. CDR3 size: 19 residues. CDR1 is ENHRY and CDR2 is SYGVKD in the germline V gene.

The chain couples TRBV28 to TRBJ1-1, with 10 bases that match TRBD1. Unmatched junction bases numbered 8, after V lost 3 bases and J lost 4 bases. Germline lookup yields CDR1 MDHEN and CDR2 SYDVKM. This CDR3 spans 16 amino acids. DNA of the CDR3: TGTGCCAGCAGTTTGACAGGGGGCTCCTTTGTCACTGAAGCTTTCTTT. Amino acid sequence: CASSLTGGSFVTEAFF.

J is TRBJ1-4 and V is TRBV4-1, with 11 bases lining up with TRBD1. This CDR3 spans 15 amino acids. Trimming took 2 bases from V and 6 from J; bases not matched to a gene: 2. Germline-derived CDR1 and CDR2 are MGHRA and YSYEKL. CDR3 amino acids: CASSQWGQGDEKLFF. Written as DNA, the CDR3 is TGCGCCAGCAGCCAATGGGGACAGGGGGATGAAAAACTGTTTTTT.

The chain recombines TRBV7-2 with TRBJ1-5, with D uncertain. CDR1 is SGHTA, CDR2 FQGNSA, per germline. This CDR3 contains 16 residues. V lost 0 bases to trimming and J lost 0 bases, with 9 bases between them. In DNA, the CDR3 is TGTGCCAGCAGCTTAGCCCCGGGGATTAGCAATCAGCCCCAGCATTTT. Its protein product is CASSLAPGISNQPQHF.

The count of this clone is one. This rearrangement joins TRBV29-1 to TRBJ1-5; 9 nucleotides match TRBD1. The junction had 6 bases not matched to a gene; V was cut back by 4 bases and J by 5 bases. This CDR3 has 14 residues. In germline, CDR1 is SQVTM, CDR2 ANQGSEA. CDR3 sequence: CSVVGTGLDQPQHF. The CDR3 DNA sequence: TGCAGCGTTGTAGGGACAGGGTTAGATCAGCCCCAGCATTTT.

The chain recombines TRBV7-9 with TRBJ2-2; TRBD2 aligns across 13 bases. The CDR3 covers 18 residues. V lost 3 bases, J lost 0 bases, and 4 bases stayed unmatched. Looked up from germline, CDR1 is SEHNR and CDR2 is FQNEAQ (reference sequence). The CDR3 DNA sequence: TGTGCCAGCAGCTTGCAACTAGCGGGAGGGACGAACACCGGGGAGCTGTTTTTT. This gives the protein CASSLQLAGGTNTGELFF.

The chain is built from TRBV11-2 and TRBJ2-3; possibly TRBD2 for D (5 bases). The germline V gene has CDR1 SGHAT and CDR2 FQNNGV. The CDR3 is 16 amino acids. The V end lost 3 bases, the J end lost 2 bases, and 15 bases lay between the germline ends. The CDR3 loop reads CASSLGPSGFTDTQYF. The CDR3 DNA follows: TGTGCCAGCAGCTTGGGTCCCTCGGGGTTCACAGATACGCAGTATTTT.

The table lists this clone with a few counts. CDR3 residues: CASSYGHNEKLFF. In DNA, the CDR3 is TGTGCCAGCAGCTATGGGCATAATGAAAAACTGTTTTTT. The chain combines TRBV11-2 with TRBJ1-4; D uncertain. Germline V gives CDR1 SGHAT, CDR2 FQNNGV. V gave up 4 bases and J gave up 4 bases, with 7 bases separating them. The CDR3 sequence is 13 residues long.

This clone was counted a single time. CDR3: CASSQGASYNEQFF. The CDR3, as DNA: TGTGCCAGCTCCCAGGGGGCCTCCTACAATGAGCAGTTCTTC. The chain couples TRBV27 to TRBJ2-1, with TRBD1 matching 8 bases. V gave up 8 bases and J gave up 0 bases; unmatched junction bases: 3. This CDR3 contains 14 residues. Germline CDR1 MNHEY, CDR2 SMNVEV (reference sequence).

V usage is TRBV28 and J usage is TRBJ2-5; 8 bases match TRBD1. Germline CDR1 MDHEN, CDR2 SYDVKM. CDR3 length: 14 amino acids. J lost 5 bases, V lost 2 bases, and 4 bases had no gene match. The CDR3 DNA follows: TGTGCCAGCAGTTTACCGGACAGGGAGGAGACCCAGTACTTC. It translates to CASSLPDREETQYF. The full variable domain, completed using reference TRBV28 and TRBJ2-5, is DVKVTQSSRYLVKRTGEKVFLECVQDMDHENMFWYRQDPGLGLRLIYFSYDVKMKEKGDIPEGYSVSREKKERFSLILESASTNQTSMYLCASSLPDREETQYFGPGTRLLVL.

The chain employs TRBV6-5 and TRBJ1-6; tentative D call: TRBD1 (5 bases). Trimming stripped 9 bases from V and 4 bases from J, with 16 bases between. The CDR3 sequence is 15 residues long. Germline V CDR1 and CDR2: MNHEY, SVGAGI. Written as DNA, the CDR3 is TGTGCCAGTCGCGGGACGGAGAGGTATAATTCACCCCTCCACTTT. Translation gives CASRGTERYNSPLHF.

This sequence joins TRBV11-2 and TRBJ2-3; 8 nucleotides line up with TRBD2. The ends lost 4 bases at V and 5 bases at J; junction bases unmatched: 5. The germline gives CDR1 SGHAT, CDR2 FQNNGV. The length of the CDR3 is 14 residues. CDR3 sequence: CASSYAGGVDTQYF. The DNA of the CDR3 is TGTGCCAGCAGCTACGCGGGGGGCGTAGATACGCAGTATTTT.

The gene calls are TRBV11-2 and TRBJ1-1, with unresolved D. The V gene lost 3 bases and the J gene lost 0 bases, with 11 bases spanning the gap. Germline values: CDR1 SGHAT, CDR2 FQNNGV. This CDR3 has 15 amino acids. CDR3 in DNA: TGTGCCAGCAGCTTCTCTGAGAGTATGAACACTGAAGCTTTCTTT. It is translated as CASSFSESMNTEAFF.